A single sample gave rise to the 10 T cell receptor beta chains below, sequenced in a study of cytomegalovirus exposure and HLA in healthy donors. Vbeta (60) and Jbeta (13) primers were used in the PCR. Clones were sequenced by immunoSEQ multiplex PCR, and TCRdb holds only the in-frame ones, with some missing. In the table there are about 97,000 clones, roughly 83% of which are singletons. Material: PBMCs. The receptors shown here come from a man aged 35-49 years in good health and CMV-seronegative.

The chain links TRBV7-9 to TRBJ1-3; D might be TRBD1 (6 bases). V gave up 4 bases and J gave up 0 bases, with 13 bases separating them. The CDR3 length is 16 residues. Per the germline V gene, CDR1 is SEHNR and CDR2 is FQNEAQ (reference sequence). CDR3 nucleotides: TGTGCCAGCAGCTCTGGGACACAAAGCTCTGGAAACACCATATATTTT. Translation: CASSSGTQSSGNTIYF.

The J gene is TRBJ2-1, the V gene TRBV29-1; TRBD1 might be the D (6 bases). The germline CDR1 and CDR2 sequences are SQVTM and ANQGSEA. Deletions cut 1 base from V and 8 bases from J, with 9 bases between. The CDR3 is made up of 12 amino acids. CDR3 residues: CSVEGTVDEQFF. CDR3 DNA: TGCAGCGTTGAAGGGACAGTGGATGAGCAGTTCTTC.

Within the sample, this clone is medium-sized. CDR3 region: CASNGGNWRYEQYF. CDR3 nucleotide sequence: TGTGCCAGCAATGGGGGGAACTGGCGATACGAGCAGTACTTC. V and J are TRBV2 and TRBJ2-7; TRBD2 is a possible D gene (6 bases). V was cut by 7 bases and J by 4 bases, with 17 bases left in between. The CDR3 runs 14 residues. Germline lookup yields CDR1 SNHLY and CDR2 FYNNEI.

This chain links TRBV25-1 with TRBJ1-2; TRBD1 agrees at 9 bases. Germline CDR1 is MGHDK and CDR2 is SYGVNS. The trim removed 6 bases at V and 3 bases at J, leaving 14 bases unmatched. CDR3 length: 17 amino acids. The CDR3 region is CASSSDPGGQGHYGYTF. For the CDR3, the DNA is TGTGCCAGCAGCTCCGATCCCGGTGGACAGGGGCACTATGGCTACACCTTC.

This chain links TRBV7-2 with TRBJ1-1, with no clear D. This CDR3 comprises 12 residues. Germline loops: CDR1 SGHTA, CDR2 FQGNSA. Trimming cost V 3 bases and J 4 bases, with 6 bases left between them. The CDR3 DNA is TGTGCCAGCAGCTTGGAGCCCACTGAAGCTTTCTTT. Its protein product is CASSLEPTEAFF. The full variable domain, its missing parts supplied by reference TRBV7-2 and TRBJ1-1, is GAGVSQSPSNKVTEKGKDVELRCDPISGHTALYWYRQSLGQGLEFLIYFQGNSAPDKSGLPSDRFSAERTGGSVSTLTIQRTQQEDSAVYLCASSLEPTEAFFGQGTRLTVV.

The chain links TRBV6-5 to TRBJ1-2; the D is unclear. Germline V gene data show CDR1 as MNHEY and CDR2 as SVGAGI. The CDR3 spans 12 residues. As DNA, the CDR3 is TGTGCGAGCTCCCGGGGAAACTATGGCTACACCTTC. Protein product: CASSRGNYGYTF.

The V gene is TRBV7-9, the J gene TRBJ1-1; 8 positions agree with TRBD1. This CDR3 spans 13 amino acids. J was trimmed by 4 bases and V by 6 bases; bases with no gene match: 4. From germline, CDR1 is SEHNR and CDR2 FQNEAQ (reference sequence). This CDR3 is CASSTQGGTEAFF. The CDR3 coding sequence is TGTGCCAGCAGTACACAGGGGGGCACTGAAGCTTTCTTT.

The chain combines TRBV7-9 with TRBJ1-1, with D maybe TRBD1 (6 bases). CDR1 is SEHNR, CDR2 FQNEAQ, per germline (reference sequence). V lost 7 bases, J lost 8 bases, and 23 bases lay in between. The CDR3 consists of 15 residues. CDR3 sequence: CASISQGKKLSEAFF. In DNA, the CDR3 is TGTGCCAGCATCTCCCAGGGGAAAAAATTATCCGAAGCTTTCTTT.

The V gene is TRBV9, the J gene TRBJ2-7; a weak D match, TRBD2 (5 bases). The CDR3 covers 14 residues. Per the germline V gene, CDR1 is SGDLS and CDR2 is YYNGEE. The V and J ends lost 4 bases and 0 bases respectively, with 11 bases between them. The DNA for the CDR3 is TGTGCCAGCAGCAAAGGTGGACTCTCCTACGAGCAGTACTTC. It is translated as CASSKGGLSYEQYF.

This chain links TRBV30 with TRBJ2-7, with TRBD1 matching over 8 bases. This CDR3 has 15 amino acids. With V trimmed by 4 bases and J by 6 bases, 14 bases remained unmatched. Germline V gene data show CDR1 as GTSNPN and CDR2 as SVGIG (reference sequence). The CDR3 DNA is TGTGCCTGGAAAGGACAGGGAGGATTACCGGGCGAGCAGTACTTC. It translates to CAWKGQGGLPGEQYF.